Presented here are 29 T cell receptor beta chains from one specimen sequenced in a study of blood T cells in healthy people across ages. With a J-beta primer mix and a sample-barcoded 5' primer, a second PCR ran about 7 to 12 cycles. TCRdb used MiXCR to reprocess the 5' RACE reads, holding one entry per CDR3 protein. The sample records 1.2 million to 1.5 million distinct CDR3 sequences, roughly 59% being singletons. Sequenced input: blood. Source of these receptors: a young man in good health.

This chain connects TRBV4-2 to TRBJ2-1; D perhaps matches TRBD1 (6 bases). The CDR3 is made up of 14 amino acids. In germline, CDR1 is LGHNA, CDR2 YNFKEQ. V lost 2 bases, J lost 2 bases, and 7 bases lay in between. The CDR3 reads CASSQKGAYNEQFF. CDR3 nucleotides: TGTGCCAGCAGCCAAAAGGGGGCCTACAATGAGCAGTTCTTC.

The chain combines TRBV4-1 with TRBJ1-5; D is perhaps TRBD1 (5 bases). Germline CDR1 MGHRA, CDR2 YSYEKL. V was shortened by 0 bases and J by 2 bases, with 11 bases between the two germline ends. The CDR3 contains 16 residues. In DNA, the CDR3 is TGCGCCAGCAGCCAAGATGGGGCAATCGGCAATCAGCCCCAGCATTTT. Encoded protein: CASSQDGAIGNQPQHF.

As regards this clonotype: Mismatch with germline at one junction end may stem from a read error. The CDR3 spells CVSSLLGAQETQYF. Here the CDR3 DNA reads TGTGTCAGCAGCCTTCTGGGGGCACAGGAGACCCAGTACTTC. The gene calls are TRBV14 and TRBJ2-5; D possibly corresponds to TRBD1 (6 bases). Germline V gene sequence: CDR1 SGHDN, CDR2 FVKESK. This CDR3 spans 14 amino acids.

This clonotype was seen more than once but under ten times. The rearrangement links TRBV9 to TRBJ1-2, with TRBD1 as a possible D gene (5 bases). CDR3 length: 15 amino acids. The germline V and J ends were trimmed by 0 bases and 2 bases, with 11 bases remaining between them. The V gene's germline CDR1 is SGDLS and CDR2 YYNGEE. DNA of the CDR3: TGTGCCAGCAGCGTAGAGGCGGGGGAAAACTATGGCTACACCTTC. Its translation is CASSVEAGENYGYTF.

This clonotype was counted between two and nine times. The DNA of the CDR3 is TGTGCCAGCAGCCGACAGGGGCCGAACAATGAGCAGTTCTTC. This encodes CASSRQGPNNEQFF. V is TRBV27 and J is TRBJ2-1; TRBD1 aligns across 8 bases. V lost 6 bases and J lost 5; bases outside the gene matches: 6. Germline values: CDR1 MNHEY, CDR2 SMNVEV (reference sequence). CDR3 length: 14 amino acids.

The J gene is TRBJ2-7, the V gene TRBV6-2 or TRBV6-3, with D tentatively TRBD1 (6 bases). The CDR3 spans 14 residues. From germline, CDR1 is MNHEY and CDR2 SVGEGT. Trimming removed 6 bases at V and 0 bases at J, with 12 bases between. The CDR3 loop reads CASRIRDTSYEQYF. The CDR3 DNA sequence: TGTGCCAGCAGGATAAGGGACACCTCCTACGAGCAGTACTTC.

CDR3 DNA sequence: TGCAGCGTTAAGACAGGGGGAACCGGGGAGCTGTTTTTT. This translates into CSVKTGGTGELFF. This rearrangement joins TRBV29-1 to TRBJ2-2; 9 positions agree with TRBD1. Per the germline V gene, CDR1 is SQVTM and CDR2 is ANQGSEA. Trimming at V came to 5 bases and at J to 5 bases, leaving 3 bases not matched to a gene. This CDR3 spans 13 amino acids.

The chain links TRBV6-4 to TRBJ1-1; unclear D gene. The CDR3 runs to 11 residues. The V end was cut by 6 bases, the J end by 3 bases, with 5 bases between. CDR1 is MRHNA, CDR2 SNTAGT, per germline. This chain's CDR3 is CASRPHTEAFF. As DNA, the CDR3 is TGTGCCAGCAGACCCCACACTGAAGCTTTCTTT.

This clonotype was picked up one time. This chain connects TRBV5-4 to TRBJ2-1, with 8 bases identical to TRBD2. J was trimmed by 11 bases and V by 4 bases; bases with no gene match: 8. Per the germline V gene, CDR1 is SGHNT and CDR2 is YYREEE (reference sequence). The length of the CDR3 is 13 residues. CDR3: CASSVEAGAQQFF. The CDR3 DNA sequence: TGTGCCAGCAGCGTGGAAGCGGGGGCCCAGCAGTTCTTC.

The chain employs TRBV5-6 and TRBJ2-3, with a weak D call TRBD1 (6 bases). Trimming took off 2 bases at V and 0 bases at J, with 13 bases between the two ends. This CDR3 spans 16 amino acids. Germline V CDR1 and CDR2: SGHDT, YYEEEE. Here the CDR3 reads CASSLGQISSTDTQYF. The CDR3 DNA reads as TGTGCCAGCAGCTTAGGACAGATATCTAGCACAGATACGCAGTATTTT.

This clonotype was observed many times. The rearrangement joins TRBV20-1 to TRBJ2-5, with TRBD2 identical over 13 bases. J lost 2 bases, V lost 3 bases, and 9 bases had no gene match. The CDR3 runs 17 residues. Germline CDR1 reads DFQATT; CDR2 reads SNEGSKA (reference sequence). The DNA for the CDR3 is TGCAGTGCTAGTGGCTGGACTAGCGGGGGCCCACAAGAGACCCAGTACTTC. This sequence encodes CSASGWTSGGPQETQYF.

This sequence joins TRBV20-1 and TRBJ2-3; D unclear. The CDR3 loop spans 14 amino acids. The V end lost 3 bases, the J end lost 3 bases, and 13 bases lay between the germline ends. Per germline, CDR1 DFQATT and CDR2 SNEGSKA (reference sequence). The CDR3 sequence is CSASLELGTDTQYF. In nucleotides, the CDR3 is TGCAGTGCTAGCCTAGAATTGGGGACAGATACGCAGTATTTT.

This clonotype was recorded once. CDR3 bases: TGTGCCAGCTCACAAGGGGACAGGGGGCTGAATTCACCCCTCCACTTT. Translation: CASSQGDRGLNSPLHF. This chain connects TRBV18 to TRBJ1-6; the match to TRBD1 covers 12 bases. CDR3 length: 16 residues. The V segment lost 4 bases and the J segment 7 bases; nucleotides outside the gene matches: 5. The germline V gene encodes CDR1 KGHSH and CDR2 LQKENI.

This clonotype was seen more than once but under ten times. The rearrangement uses TRBV20-1 and TRBJ2-1, with 7 bases fitting TRBD1. This CDR3 comprises 16 residues. V shed 6 bases, J shed 0 bases, and the junction held 11 bases outside the gene matches. The germline CDR1 and CDR2 sequences are DFQATT and SNEGSKA (reference sequence). Here the CDR3 reads CSADGQGEVSYNEQFF. The CDR3 DNA follows: TGCAGTGCCGACGGGCAGGGGGAAGTCTCCTACAATGAGCAGTTCTTC.

This clonotype was counted only a few times. The chain employs TRBV29-1 and TRBJ2-3; 8 nucleotides match TRBD1. This CDR3 spans 14 amino acids. CDR1 and CDR2 from the germline V gene are SQVTM and ANQGSEA. V trimming: 6 bases; J trimming: 6 bases; junction bases outside the gene matches: 11. The CDR3 DNA reads TGCAGCGTAACGGGGACAGGTGGGGGGGATACGCAGTATTTT. This gives the protein CSVTGTGGGDTQYF.

This clonotype was recorded only once. The chain is built from TRBV5-6 and TRBJ2-5; TRBD2 agrees at 11 bases. J was trimmed by 1 base and V by 4 bases; bases with no gene match: 6. The CDR3 consists of 16 residues. Germline CDR1 reads SGHDT; CDR2 reads YYEEEE. For the CDR3, the DNA is TGTGCCAGCAGCGCGAGACTAGCGGGGTGCCAAGAGACCCAGTACTTC. This translates into CASSARLAGCQETQYF.

The V call is TRBV27, the J call TRBJ2-5; D may be TRBD1 (7 bases). The J call is uncertain, as TRBJ2-7 better fits the DNA end. This CDR3 has 14 amino acids. CDR1 is MNHEY and CDR2 is SMNVEV in the germline V gene (reference sequence). CDR3 amino acids: CASSLDREDYEQYF. In DNA form, the CDR3 reads TGTGCCAGCAGTTTAGACAGGGAGGACTACGAGCAGTACTTC.

This sequence joins TRBV7-9 and TRBJ2-5; no reliable D call. The germline gives CDR1 SEHNR, CDR2 FQNEAQ (reference sequence). Deletions cut 1 base from V and 0 bases from J, with 9 bases between. This CDR3 comprises 15 residues. The CDR3 loop is CASSLGKAYQETQYF. In DNA form, the CDR3 reads TGTGCCAGCAGCTTAGGGAAAGCGTACCAAGAGACCCAGTACTTC.

J is TRBJ1-2 and V is TRBV10-3; TRBD1 might be the D (5 bases). Per the germline V gene, CDR1 is ENHRY and CDR2 is SYGVKD. V lost 5 bases to trimming and J lost 4 bases, with 8 bases between them. The CDR3 length is 12 residues. The CDR3 nucleotides are TGTGCCATCAGTTCCGACAGCTATGGCTACACCTTC. This gives the protein CAISSDSYGYTF.

This chain joins TRBV11-2 and TRBJ2-1; tentative D call: TRBD2 (6 bases). The V gene lost 2 bases and the J gene lost 7 bases, with 18 bases spanning the gap. Germline V lookup: CDR1 SGHAT, CDR2 FQNNGV. The CDR3 is 16 residues long. CDR3 in DNA: TGTGCCAGCAGCTTAAGAAGGGACTCCCTCATAAATGAGCAGTTCTTC. As protein: CASSLRRDSLINEQFF.

This chain links TRBV14 with TRBJ2-3, with D possibly TRBD2 on 5 matching bases. There are 16 residues in the CDR3. Per the germline V gene, CDR1 is SGHDN and CDR2 is FVKESK. The germline V and J ends were trimmed by 2 bases and 0 bases, with 12 bases remaining between them. The CDR3 loop reads CASSQNQEESTDTQYF. In DNA, the CDR3 is TGTGCCAGCAGCCAAAATCAGGAGGAGAGCACAGATACGCAGTATTTT. Together with reference TRBV14 and TRBJ2-3, the CDR3 gives the full variable domain: EAGVTQFPSHSVIEKGQTVTLRCDPISGHDNLYWYRRVMGKEIKFLLHFVKESKQDESGMPNNRFLAERTGGTYSTLKVQPAELEDSGVYFCASSQNQEESTDTQYFGPGTRLTVL.

The genes are TRBV6-1 and TRBJ1-4; D remains unclear. The V gene lost 3 bases and the J gene lost 7 bases, with 12 bases spanning the gap. CDR1 MNHNS and CDR2 SASEGT come from the germline V gene. This CDR3 is 14 amino acids long. DNA for the CDR3: TGTGCCAGCAGTGATCTACGGCGGGGTGAAAAACTGTTTTTT. Translated, it gives CASSDLRRGEKLFF.

J is TRBJ1-5 and V is TRBV4-1, with TRBD1 identical over 7 bases. Germline trimming cut 5 bases from V and 0 bases from J; bases unmatched to any gene: 7. The CDR3 covers 16 residues. Germline-derived CDR1 and CDR2 are MGHRA and YSYEKL. CDR3 sequence reads: CASSLRQGGSNQPQHF. CDR3 sequence (DNA): TGCGCCAGCAGCTTACGACAGGGAGGTAGCAATCAGCCCCAGCATTTT.

This clonotype was detected once. The chain has TRBV20-1 and TRBJ2-3; 9 bases are a match to TRBD2. The CDR3 totals 16 residues. Germline V CDR1 and CDR2: DFQATT, SNEGSKA (reference sequence). J lost 4 bases, V lost 0 bases, and 8 bases had no gene match. This CDR3 is CSARDGGRAGADTQYF. CDR3 DNA: TGCAGTGCTAGAGATGGCGGGAGGGCCGGAGCAGATACGCAGTATTTT.

This clonotype occurred a few times. The rearrangement uses TRBV4-2 and TRBJ2-1; D remains unclear. The CDR3 sequence is 15 residues long. CDR1 is LGHNA and CDR2 is YNFKEQ in the germline V gene. With 0 bases removed from V and 1 base from J, the gap between germline ends came to 7 bases. This CDR3 reads CASSQDAKSYNEQFF. CDR3 sequence (DNA): TGTGCCAGCAGCCAAGATGCTAAGTCCTACAATGAGCAGTTCTTC.

The chain employs TRBV7-2 and TRBJ2-7, with D perhaps TRBD1 (6 bases). Germline V gives CDR1 SGHTA, CDR2 FQGNSA. V was cut by 5 bases and J by 0 bases, with 17 bases left in between. The CDR3 runs 16 residues. CDR3 nucleotide sequence: TGTGCCAGCAGCCATGGGATACAGGGATTCTCCTACGAGCAGTACTTC. It encodes CASSHGIQGFSYEQYF. Together with reference TRBV7-2 and TRBJ2-7, the CDR3 gives the full variable domain: GAGVSQSPSNKVTEKGKDVELRCDPISGHTALYWYRQSLGQGLEFLIYFQGNSAPDKSGLPSDRFSAERTGGSVSTLTIQRTQQEDSAVYLCASSHGIQGFSYEQYFGPGTRLTVT.

As to this clonotype: An end of the junction differs from the germline gene, which may be a read error. The V and J genes are TRBV9 and TRBJ2-3, with a possible D match to TRBD2 (6 bases). Germline-derived CDR1 and CDR2 are SGDLS and YYNGEE. The CDR3 spans 15 residues. The CDR3 sequence: CASSGLAASKDTQYF. The CDR3 nucleotides are TGTGCCAGCAGCGGTTTAGCGGCCAGCAAAGATACGCAGTATTTT. The whole variable domain, remainder taken from reference TRBV9 and TRBJ2-3, is DSGVTQTPKHLITATGQRVTLRCSPRSGDLSVYWYQQSLDQGLQFLIQYYNGEERAKGNILERFSAQQFPDLHSELNLSSLELGDSALYFCASSGLAASKDTQYFGPGTRLTVL.

V is TRBV11-2 and J is TRBJ2-4; no firm D call. With 5 bases removed from V and 7 bases from J, the gap between germline ends came to 6 bases. The CDR3 has 11 amino acids. Germline assignment: CDR1 SGHAT and CDR2 FQNNGV. CDR3 sequence: CASSRDNIQYF. The CDR3 region has the DNA TGTGCCAGCAGCCGTGACAACATTCAGTACTTC.

A few counts support this clonotype. J is TRBJ2-1 and V is TRBV20-1, with unresolved D. Germline V gene lookup returns CDR1 DFQATT and CDR2 SNEGSKA (reference sequence). The CDR3 totals 11 residues. Trimming removed 3 bases at V and 8 bases at J, with 8 bases between. The CDR3 DNA sequence: TGCAGTGCTAGGATCGTCCATGAGCAGTTCTTC. It codes for CSARIVHEQFF.